The 14 T cell receptor beta chains given below trace back to one sample, sequenced in a study of T-cell reconstitution after alpha-beta-depleted transplantation in children. Unique molecular identifiers were built into the TCRbeta library. TCRdb reprocessed the PCR reads via MiXCR and lists one record per CDR3 protein. The table records approximately 420,000 distinct CDR3 sequences, 9.5% to 13% of them present only once. The sample consisted of PBMCs from the stem cell graft donor, taken from the stem cell graft. All receptors come from a human donor who donated a stem cell graft to a child with acute myeloid leukemia.

This clonotype was recorded many times. The V call is TRBV20-1, the J call TRBJ1-6; 7 bases agree with TRBD1. In germline, CDR1 is DFQATT, CDR2 SNEGSKA (reference sequence). Trimming removed 1 base from V and 10 bases from J; junction bases left unmatched: 7. There are 14 residues in the CDR3. The CDR3 loop reads CSARVGRGASPLHF. The CDR3 DNA reads as TGCAGTGCTAGAGTGGGCAGGGGGGCGTCACCCCTCCACTTT.

This clonotype was recorded many times. The rearrangement links TRBV9 to TRBJ2-3, with D unresolved. The V and J ends lost 0 bases and 2 bases respectively, with 10 bases between them. Germline V gives CDR1 SGDLS, CDR2 YYNGEE. CDR3 length: 15 residues. For the CDR3, the DNA is TGTGCCAGCAGCGTAGGTGGCGGTAACACAGATACGCAGTATTTT. Translating it yields CASSVGGGNTDTQYF. Full variable domain (outside the CDR3, taken from reference TRBV9 and TRBJ2-3): DSGVTQTPKHLITATGQRVTLRCSPRSGDLSVYWYQQSLDQGLQFLIQYYNGEERAKGNILERFSAQQFPDLHSELNLSSLELGDSALYFCASSVGGGNTDTQYFGPGTRLTVL.

The chain couples TRBV2 to TRBJ2-2, with D perhaps TRBD1 (6 bases). Trimming removed 6 bases at V and 4 bases at J, with 15 bases between. The CDR3 covers 15 residues. Germline CDR1 is SNHLY and CDR2 is FYNNEI. CDR3 nucleotides: TGTGCCAGCAGGTTGGGACACATCATCACCGGGGAGCTGTTTTTT. Encoded protein: CASRLGHIITGELFF.

The sample holds a few counts of this clonotype. The chain has TRBV28 and TRBJ2-7, with no clear D. The CDR3 has 12 residues. Trimming pared 5 bases from V and 7 bases from J, leaving 12 bases between. Germline V gene lookup returns CDR1 MDHEN and CDR2 SYDVKM. CDR3 sequence (DNA): TGTGCCAGCAGTAAAAGGACGGGTGAGCAGTACGTC. Its protein is CASSKRTGEQYV.

The V and J genes are TRBV4-2 and TRBJ2-7, with TRBD2 matching over 7 bases. Germline CDR1 and CDR2: LGHNA and YNFKEQ. V lost 4 bases and J lost 0; bases outside the gene matches: 3. The CDR3 runs to 14 residues. CDR3 region: CASSPGRGSYEQYV. The CDR3, as DNA: TGTGCCAGCAGCCCTGGGAGGGGCTCCTACGAGCAGTACGTC.

The rearrangement uses TRBV7-8 and TRBJ1-4; D is ambiguous. The CDR3 covers 14 residues. The germline V and J ends were trimmed by 3 bases and 2 bases, with 7 bases remaining between them. The germline gives CDR1 SGHVS, CDR2 FQNEAQ. The CDR3 region has the DNA TGTGCCAGCAGCTTTGGCCACACTAATGAAAAACTGTTTTTT. Protein sequence: CASSFGHTNEKLFF.

In this sample, this clonotype turned up a few times. This chain links TRBV7-9 with TRBJ1-6; D is unclear. The V gene's germline CDR1 is SEHNR and CDR2 FQNEAQ (reference sequence). This CDR3 is built from 14 residues. V lost 5 bases, J lost 6 bases, and 11 bases lay in between. The CDR3 loop reads CASSPKPPNSPLHF. DNA for the CDR3: TGTGCCAGCAGCCCTAAACCCCCTAATTCACCCCTCCACTTT.

There are a few counts of this clonotype. CDR3 nucleotides: TGCAGTGCTACTCCAGCTGAGACCCAGTACTTC. Translating gives CSATPAETQYF. The V gene is TRBV20-1, the J gene TRBJ2-5, with no clear D. Germline CDR1 and CDR2: DFQATT and SNEGSKA (reference sequence). V lost 4 bases to trimming and J lost 5 bases, with 8 bases between them. The CDR3 is 11 residues long.

This clonotype was counted ten times or more. V is TRBV5-6 and J is TRBJ1-2; TRBD1 matches 8 bases. The CDR3 has 13 residues. Germline V gives CDR1 SGHDT, CDR2 YYEEEE. Unmatched junction bases numbered 3, after V lost 2 bases and J lost 6 bases. This chain's CDR3 is CASSLATGDGYTF. Here the CDR3 DNA reads TGTGCCAGCAGCTTAGCGACAGGGGATGGCTACACCTTC.

This clonotype was detected ten times or more. The chain is built from TRBV7-6 and TRBJ2-4; TRBD1 is a possible D gene (6 bases). CDR3 length: 17 amino acids. Germline CDR1 is SGHVS and CDR2 is FNYEAQ. Trimming removed 1 base at V and 0 bases at J, with 13 bases between. CDR3 protein: CASSLGPQGSAKNIQYF. The CDR3, as DNA: TGTGCCAGCAGCTTAGGTCCTCAGGGGTCAGCCAAAAACATTCAGTACTTC.

This clonotype was counted ten times or more. The rearrangement joins TRBV5-1 to TRBJ2-4; perhaps TRBD2 as D (5 bases). The germline V gene has CDR1 SGHRS and CDR2 YFSETQ. The CDR3 covers 16 residues. The V end was cut by 4 bases, the J end by 6 bases, with 20 bases between. The CDR3 coding sequence is TGCGCCAGCAGCCGTACGTTAGGCGCGGCGGGAAACATTCAGTACTTC. Its translation is CASSRTLGAAGNIQYF. The full variable domain, its missing parts supplied by reference TRBV5-1 and TRBJ2-4, is KAGVTQTPRYLIKTRGQQVTLSCSPISGHRSVSWYQQTPGQGLQFLFEYFSETQRNKGNFPGRFSGRQFSNSRSEMNVSTLELGDSALYLCASSRTLGAAGNIQYFGAGTRLSVL.

The J gene is TRBJ2-1, the V gene TRBV19; D tentatively fits TRBD1 or TRBD2 (5 bases each). V lost 1 base and J lost 0, with 7 bases in between. CDR3 size: 15 residues. CDR1 LNHDA and CDR2 SQIVND come from the germline V gene (reference sequence). The CDR3 sequence: CASSIGGISYNEQFF. CDR3 DNA sequence: TGTGCCAGTAGTATAGGGGGGATCTCCTACAATGAGCAGTTCTTC.

The chain combines TRBV10-3 with TRBJ2-5; 7 bases are shared with TRBD2. Germline CDR1 ENHRY, CDR2 SYGVKD. V was clipped by 10 bases and J by 5 bases; unmatched bases: 10. This CDR3 has 13 amino acids. In nucleotides, the CDR3 is TGTGCCACGTGCGGGGGACCCGGTGAGACCCAGTACTTC. It encodes CATCGGPGETQYF.

The chain joins TRBV7-2 to TRBJ1-4; maybe TRBD1 (5 bases). The CDR3 covers 16 residues. The germline V gene encodes CDR1 SGHTA and CDR2 FQGNSA. Between the trimmed V and J ends, which lost 1 base and 8 bases, there was a span of 17 bases. The CDR3 here is CASSLGGAGVGEKLFF. In nucleotides, the CDR3 is TGTGCCAGCAGCTTAGGTGGGGCGGGGGTAGGCGAAAAACTGTTTTTT.